A selection of T cell receptor beta chains follows, all from one sample in a study of T cells expressing NK-cell markers. For each CDR3 protein, TCRdb gives one entry from its re-call of the 5' RACE reads, without DNA. Here the sample table reports 500,000 to 700,000 distinct CDR3 sequences. The sequenced material came from blood T cells: a sorted CD56 or NKG2C T cell subset, CD4+ or CD8+ T cells, or bulk PBMC T cells (not recorded which). These receptors were collected from a man in his late teens or twenties in good health. Both conserved end residues are part of each CDR3. The order of the fields is V gene, J gene, CDR3 protein.

TRBV5-1,TRBJ2-1,CASSLGSRLAAYNEQFF
TRBV7-2,TRBJ2-5,CASSLGGRASSGKTQYF
TRBV5-1,TRBJ2-1,CASSLIGNPNEAEQFF
TRBV20-1,TRBJ2-5,CSARDLGRFETQYF
TRBV7-9,TRBJ2-1,CAGTPGQKSYNEQFF
TRBV4-2,TRBJ2-1,CASSRELAGISEQFF
TRBV5-4,TRBJ2-3,CASSLGYGGSGTDTQYF
TRBV20-1,TRBJ2-3,CSAVRGSGGTDTQYF
TRBV4-1,TRBJ2-1,CASSGVSGSYNEQFF
TRBV4-1,TRBJ1-2,CASSQDMQGGYGYTF
TRBV29-1,TRBJ2-2,CSVTDTGTFDTGELFF
TRBV4-3,TRBJ2-1,CASSQALGVSYNEQFF
TRBV20-1,TRBJ1-4,CSARESRGLTNEKLFF
TRBV5-1,TRBJ1-3,CASSSGTPGDTIYF
TRBV28,TRBJ2-7,CASSLRLRDRNLYEQYF
TRBV11-2,TRBJ2-2,CASSETSGRYTGELFF
TRBV6-1,TRBJ2-5,CASSRLALQETQYF
TRBV28,TRBJ2-7,CAIQAILSEQYF
TRBV5-6,TRBJ2-2,CASGFEGYYTGELFF
TRBV7-9,TRBJ2-1,CASSLVREFNYNEQFF
TRBV5-1,TRBJ2-3,CASSLGRLRSTDTQYF
TRBV18,TRBJ2-7,CASSATGTGVGEQYF
TRBV27,TRBJ1-1,CASSVTGGQNTEAFF
TRBV7-8,TRBJ1-2,CASSPQGGYMAGYTF
TRBV5-1,TRBJ2-3,CASSFTSGTDTQYF
TRBV7-2,TRBJ1-3,CASSLMAPGNTIYF
TRBV7-9,TRBJ2-5,CASSSNDGGTGVQETQYF
TRBV29-1,TRBJ2-3,CSVVRDRAKDTQYF
TRBV29-1,TRBJ2-7,CSVELAGYEQYF
TRBV12-3/TRBV12-4,TRBJ2-1,CASSDRVAGYNEQFF
TRBV20-1,TRBJ2-1,CSAREGGRPNEQFF
TRBV12-3/TRBV12-4,TRBJ2-5,CASSGDRSGETQYF
TRBV5-6,TRBJ2-3,CASSLEPGRTDTQYF
TRBV9,TRBJ2-1,CASSSTSGAAYNEQFF
TRBV6-1,TRBJ2-1,CASSEKGLRHEQFF
TRBV7-9,TRBJ2-5,CASSFQGSETQYF
TRBV6-4,TRBJ2-1,CASSARWGGVSEQFF
TRBV7-9,TRBJ2-1,CASSSPILAGVDNEQFF
TRBV12-3/TRBV12-4,TRBJ1-2,CASSPSDRPTSYGYTF
TRBV6-1,TRBJ2-1,CASSASGVNNEQFF
TRBV15,TRBJ2-6,CATSRVWTGANVLTF
TRBV12-3/TRBV12-4,TRBJ2-1,CASGTTRDSTYNEQFF
TRBV7-2,TRBJ2-7,CASSYRQGYLYEQYF
TRBV25-1,TRBJ2-2,CASKKGAGELFF
TRBV4-1,TRBJ1-3,CASSQVPFGNTIYF
TRBV7-6,TRBJ2-1,CASSLGTGLSYNEQFF
TRBV12-3/TRBV12-4,TRBJ1-2,CASTYEGSEGANYGYTF
TRBV11-2,TRBJ2-3,CASSLSRVGTDTQYF
TRBV7-3,TRBJ2-3,CASSLMFSGSTDTQYF
TRBV12-3/TRBV12-4,TRBJ2-7,CASVRDSSYEQYF
TRBV5-1,TRBJ1-4,CASSGQAPANEKLFF